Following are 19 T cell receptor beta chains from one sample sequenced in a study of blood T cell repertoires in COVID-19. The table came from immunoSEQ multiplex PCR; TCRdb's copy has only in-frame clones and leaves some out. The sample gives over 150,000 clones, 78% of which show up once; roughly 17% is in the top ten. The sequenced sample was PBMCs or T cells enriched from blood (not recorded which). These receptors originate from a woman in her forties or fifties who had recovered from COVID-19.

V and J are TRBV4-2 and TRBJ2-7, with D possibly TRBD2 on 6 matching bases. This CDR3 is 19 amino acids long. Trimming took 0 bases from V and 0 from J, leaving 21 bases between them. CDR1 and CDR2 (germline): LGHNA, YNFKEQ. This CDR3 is CASSQEVGGFAGSSYEQYF. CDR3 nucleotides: TGTGCCAGCAGCCAAGAAGTAGGAGGTTTTGCGGGGAGCTCCTACGAGCAGTACTTC.

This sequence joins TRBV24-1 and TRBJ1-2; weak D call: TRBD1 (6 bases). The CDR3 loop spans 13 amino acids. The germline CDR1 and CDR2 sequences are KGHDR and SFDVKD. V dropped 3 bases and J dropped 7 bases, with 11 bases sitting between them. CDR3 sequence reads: CATSDQQGRGYTF. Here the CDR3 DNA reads TGTGCCACCAGTGATCAACAGGGACGTGGCTACACCTTC.

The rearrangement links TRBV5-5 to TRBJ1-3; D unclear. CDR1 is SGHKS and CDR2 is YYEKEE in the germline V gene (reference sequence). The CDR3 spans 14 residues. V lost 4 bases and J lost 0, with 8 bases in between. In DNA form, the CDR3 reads TGTGCCAGCAGCCCCAGGAACTCTGGAAACACCATATATTTT. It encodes CASSPRNSGNTIYF.

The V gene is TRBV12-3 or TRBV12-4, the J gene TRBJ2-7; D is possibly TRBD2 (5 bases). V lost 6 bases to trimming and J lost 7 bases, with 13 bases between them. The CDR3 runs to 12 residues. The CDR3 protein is CASSQYRGEQYF. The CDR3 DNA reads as TGTGCCAGCAGCCAGTACCGCGGGGAGCAGTACTTC.

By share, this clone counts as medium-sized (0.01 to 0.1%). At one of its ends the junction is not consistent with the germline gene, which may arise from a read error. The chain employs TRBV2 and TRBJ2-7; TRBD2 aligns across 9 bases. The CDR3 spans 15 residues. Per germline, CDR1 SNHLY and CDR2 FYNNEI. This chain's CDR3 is CASSEIQAGGPSSNF. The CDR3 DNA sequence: TGTGCCAGCAGTGAAATTCAGGCGGGAGGGCCCTCCTCCAACTTC. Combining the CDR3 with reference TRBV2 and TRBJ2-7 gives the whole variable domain EPEVTQTPSHQVTQMGQEVILRCVPISNHLYFYWYRQILGQKVEFLVSFYNNEISEKSEIFDDQFSVERPDGSNFTLKIRSTKLEDSAMYFCASSEIQAGGPSSNFGPGTRLTVT.

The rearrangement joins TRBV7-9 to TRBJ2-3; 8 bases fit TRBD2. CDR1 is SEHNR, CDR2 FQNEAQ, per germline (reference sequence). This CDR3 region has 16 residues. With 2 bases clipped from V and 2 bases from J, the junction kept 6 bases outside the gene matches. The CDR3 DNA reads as TGTGCCAGCAGCTTAAGGTCGGGAGGGCCCACAGATACGCAGTATTTT. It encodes CASSLRSGGPTDTQYF.

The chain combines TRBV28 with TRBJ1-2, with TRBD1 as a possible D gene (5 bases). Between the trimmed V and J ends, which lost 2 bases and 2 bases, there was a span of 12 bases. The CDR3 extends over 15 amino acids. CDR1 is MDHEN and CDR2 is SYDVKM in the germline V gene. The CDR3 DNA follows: TGTGCCAGCAGTTTAAACGTCAGGGCCAACTATGGCTACACCTTC. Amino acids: CASSLNVRANYGYTF.

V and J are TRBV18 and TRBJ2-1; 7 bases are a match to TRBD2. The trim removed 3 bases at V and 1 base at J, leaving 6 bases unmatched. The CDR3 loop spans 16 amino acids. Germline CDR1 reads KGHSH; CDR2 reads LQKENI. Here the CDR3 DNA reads TGTGCCAGCTCACCGGGCTCAGCGGGATCCTACAATGAGCAGTTCTTC. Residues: CASSPGSAGSYNEQFF.

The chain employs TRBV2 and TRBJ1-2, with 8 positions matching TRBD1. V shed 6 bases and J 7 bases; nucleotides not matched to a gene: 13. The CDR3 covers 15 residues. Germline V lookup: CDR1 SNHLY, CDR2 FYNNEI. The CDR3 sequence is CASSLGQGALSGYTF. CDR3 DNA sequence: TGTGCCAGCAGCCTAGGACAGGGCGCACTATCTGGCTACACCTTC.

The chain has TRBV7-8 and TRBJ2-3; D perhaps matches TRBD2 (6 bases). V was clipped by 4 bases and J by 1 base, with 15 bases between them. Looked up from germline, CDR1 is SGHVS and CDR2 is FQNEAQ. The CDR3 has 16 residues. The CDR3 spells CASSSSPGLRTDTQYF. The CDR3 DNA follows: TGTGCCAGCAGCTCATCCCCGGGACTTCGCACAGATACGCAGTATTTT.

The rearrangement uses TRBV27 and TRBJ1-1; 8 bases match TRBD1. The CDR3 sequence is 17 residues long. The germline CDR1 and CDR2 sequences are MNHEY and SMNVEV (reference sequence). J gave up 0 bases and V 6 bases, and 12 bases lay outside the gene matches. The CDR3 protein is CASSKGQARSLNTEAFF. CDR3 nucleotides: TGTGCCAGCAGCAAGGGACAGGCCCGATCCCTGAACACTGAAGCTTTCTTT.

This CDR3 reads CASSLPSGASPGELFF. As DNA, the CDR3 is TGTGCCAGCAGCTTACCGTCAGGGGCTAGCCCCGGGGAGCTGTTTTTT. The rearrangement joins TRBV7-2 to TRBJ2-2, with D perhaps matching TRBD1 (6 bases). Per the germline V gene, CDR1 is SGHTA and CDR2 is FQGNSA. V lost 2 bases and J 6 bases, leaving 16 bases between the germline ends. The CDR3 loop spans 16 amino acids.

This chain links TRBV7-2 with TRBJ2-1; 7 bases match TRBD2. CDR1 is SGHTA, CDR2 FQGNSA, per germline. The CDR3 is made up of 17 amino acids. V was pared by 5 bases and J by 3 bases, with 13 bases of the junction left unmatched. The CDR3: CASSPRDYPGIYNEQFF. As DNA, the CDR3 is TGTGCCAGCAGCCCACGGGACTACCCGGGAATCTACAATGAGCAGTTCTTC.

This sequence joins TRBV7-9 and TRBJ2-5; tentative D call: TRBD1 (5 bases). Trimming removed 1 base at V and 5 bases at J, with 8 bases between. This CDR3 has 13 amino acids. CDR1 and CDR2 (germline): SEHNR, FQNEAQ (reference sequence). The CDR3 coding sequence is TGTGCCAGCAGCTTAGGGGGCGAGGAGACCCAGTACTTC. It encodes CASSLGGEETQYF. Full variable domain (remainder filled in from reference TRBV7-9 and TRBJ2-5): DTGVSQNPRHKITKRGQNVTFRCDPISEHNRLYWYRQTLGQGPEFLTYFQNEAQLEKSRLLSDRFSAERPKGSFSTLEIQRTEQGDSAMYLCASSLGGEETQYFGPGTRLLVL.

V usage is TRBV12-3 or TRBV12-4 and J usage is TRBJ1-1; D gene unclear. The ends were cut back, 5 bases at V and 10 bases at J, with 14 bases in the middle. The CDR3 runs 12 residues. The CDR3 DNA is TGTGCCAGCAGTCCCCCCCCCAGGTCAGCTTTCTTT. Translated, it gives CASSPPPRSAFF.

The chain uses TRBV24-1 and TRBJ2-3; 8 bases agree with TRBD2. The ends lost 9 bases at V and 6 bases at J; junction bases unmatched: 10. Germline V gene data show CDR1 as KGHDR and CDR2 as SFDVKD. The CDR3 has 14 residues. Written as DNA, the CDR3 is TGTGCCACCGGCACGGTAGCGGGATCCGATACGCAGTATTTT. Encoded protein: CATGTVAGSDTQYF.

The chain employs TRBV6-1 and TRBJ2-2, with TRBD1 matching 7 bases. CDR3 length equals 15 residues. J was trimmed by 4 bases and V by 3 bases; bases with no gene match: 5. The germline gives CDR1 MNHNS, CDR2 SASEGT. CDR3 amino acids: CASSDGGQSTGELFF. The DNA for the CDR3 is TGTGCCAGCAGTGATGGGGGACAGAGCACCGGGGAGCTGTTTTTT.

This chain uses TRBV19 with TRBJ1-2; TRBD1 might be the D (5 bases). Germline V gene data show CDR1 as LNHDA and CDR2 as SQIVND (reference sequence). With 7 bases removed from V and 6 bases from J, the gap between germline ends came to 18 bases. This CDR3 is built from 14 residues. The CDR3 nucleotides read TGTGCCAGTAACCCCCTAGGGGTTTTCAATGGCTACACCTTC. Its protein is CASNPLGVFNGYTF. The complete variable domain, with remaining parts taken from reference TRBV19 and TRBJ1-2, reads DGGITQSPKYLFRKEGQNVTLSCEQNLNHDAMYWYRQDPGQGLRLIYYSQIVNDFQKGDIAEGYSVSREKKESFPLTVTSAQKNPTAFYLCASNPLGVFNGYTFGSGTRLTVV.

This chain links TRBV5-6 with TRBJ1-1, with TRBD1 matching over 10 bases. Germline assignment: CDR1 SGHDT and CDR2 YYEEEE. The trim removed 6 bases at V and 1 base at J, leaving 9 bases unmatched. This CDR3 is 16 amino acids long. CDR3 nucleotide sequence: TGTGCCAGCAATAACCCGGGACAGGGGCCGAACACTGAAGCTTTCTTT. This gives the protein CASNNPGQGPNTEAFF.